This record covers a single TCR beta chain. There were at least 6 micrograms of total RNA extracted from every sample. Trimming left V 4 bases short and J 6 bases short, with 13 bases between. From germline, CDR1 is LGHNA and CDR2 YSLEER. The CDR3 runs 13 residues. The data originate from a study of blood T cells in healthy people across ages. Next came a second PCR, run for roughly 6 to 11 cycles, which used a sample-barcoded 5' primer along with a J-beta primer mix. One entry per CDR3 protein results from TCRdb running MiXCR on the 5' RACE reads. The table lists about 570,000 distinct CDR3 sequences, 27% of them singletons, with roughly 18% in the top ten.

The rearrangement uses TRBV4-3 and TRBJ2-7; D uncertain. The sample comprised blood. The TCR originated in a woman aged 65 to 85 in good health. Here the CDR3 DNA reads TGCGCCAGCAGCCGTGAGCCCGCCTCCGAGCAGTACTTC. It codes for CASSREPASEQYF.